The TCR beta chain described here comes from a study of blood T cells in healthy people across ages. Broader study findings: Estimates drawn from one million T cells were deemed to understate diversity.

A J-beta primer mix and a sample-barcoded 5' primer were used in a second PCR of about 7 to 11 cycles. Each CDR3 protein gets one entry after TCRdb re-called the 5' RACE reads with MiXCR. The repertoire holds 1.8 million or so distinct CDR3 sequences, with about 39% as singletons. V lost 8 bases to trimming and J lost 4 bases, with 20 bases between them. Germline V lookup: CDR1 SQVTM, CDR2 ANQGSEA. The CDR3 extends over 14 amino acids. Points on this clonotype: Its antigen is not identified.

The TCR sequence derives from a human donor in good health. Sequencing input: blood. The chain couples TRBV29-1 to TRBJ1-2; D possibly corresponds to TRBD1 (5 bases). CDR3 protein: CSSSGTTTGYGYTF. As DNA, the CDR3 is TGCAGCTCGAGTGGGACGACGACTGGCTATGGCTACACCTTC.